This T cell receptor (beta chain) comes out of a study of T-cell memory formation after mild COVID-19. V lost 3 bases, J lost 0 bases, and 6 bases stayed unmatched. In germline, CDR1 is SGHRS, CDR2 YFSETQ. The CDR3 contains 15 residues. This clonotype has a handful of counts. TCRdb reprocessed the 5' RACE reads with MiXCR, giving one entry per CDR3 protein. Of 210,000 or so distinct CDR3 sequences listed, roughly 27% are singletons. Material for sequencing was PBMCs or a T cell subset sorted from them (not recorded which). The chain has TRBV5-1 and TRBJ2-7; 7 bases align to TRBD1. This TCR was sampled from an adult woman who had mild COVID-19 (a few samples of this study predate the infection). Cell type and time point are not known. The CDR3 is CASSSPGTASYEQYF. The CDR3, as DNA: TGCGCCAGCAGCTCCCCCGGGACAGCCTCCTACGAGCAGTACTTC.